One sample yielded the 9 T cell receptor beta chains listed below, sequenced in a study of T cell changes during pregnancy in multiple sclerosis. Sequenced by immunoSEQ multiplex PCR; TCRdb stores in-frame clones only, minus some. The profile covers over 100,000 clones, with roughly 90% appearing a single time and less than 2% taken by the ten largest. Sequenced material: peripheral blood, taken in the third trimester of pregnancy. These receptors were taken from a female donor with multiple sclerosis, enrolled in a pregnancy study.

This chain links TRBV30 with TRBJ1-1, with D perhaps matching TRBD1 (5 bases). The CDR3 extends over 14 amino acids. V was clipped by 2 bases and J by 4 bases, with 14 bases between them. Germline V gene sequence: CDR1 GTSNPN, CDR2 SVGIG (reference sequence). CDR3 in DNA: TGTGCCTGGAGTCCAGGGAGGAAAGGCACTGAAGCTTTCTTT. This encodes CAWSPGRKGTEAFF. Full variable domain (missing parts from reference TRBV30 and TRBJ1-1): SQTIHQWPATLVQPVGSPLSLECTVEGTSNPNLYWYRQAAGRGLQLLFYSVGIGQISSEVPQNLSASRPQDRQFILSSKKLLLSDSGFYLCAWSPGRKGTEAFFGQGTRLTVV.

The genes are TRBV30 and TRBJ2-2, with D uncertain. The CDR3 contains 13 residues. Germline CDR1 is GTSNPN and CDR2 is SVGIG (reference sequence). The V end lost 2 bases, the J end lost 4 bases, and 8 bases lay between the germline ends. CDR3 amino acids: CAWSPTVTGELFF. The CDR3 DNA follows: TGTGCCTGGAGTCCTACAGTCACCGGGGAGCTGTTTTTT.

This chain uses TRBV11-2 with TRBJ2-5; 8 bases are shared with TRBD1. Germline loops: CDR1 SGHAT, CDR2 FQNNGV. With V trimmed by 1 base and J by 5 bases, 3 bases remained unmatched. The CDR3 sequence is 14 residues long. CDR3 residues: CASSLGQGTETQYF. Here the CDR3 DNA reads TGTGCCAGCAGCTTAGGACAGGGGACGGAGACCCAGTACTTC.

V is TRBV7-2 and J is TRBJ1-5; 9 positions agree with TRBD1. V shed 5 bases, J shed 9 bases, and the junction held 8 bases outside the gene matches. The V gene's germline CDR1 is SGHTA and CDR2 FQGNSA. This CDR3 has 14 amino acids. CDR3 region: CASSTRTGEPPQHF. The CDR3 region has the DNA TGTGCCAGCAGCACAAGGACAGGGGAGCCGCCCCAGCATTTT.

The chain carries TRBV30 and TRBJ1-1; 7 bases match TRBD1. Looked up from germline, CDR1 is GTSNPN and CDR2 is SVGIG (reference sequence). With 2 bases clipped from V and 0 bases from J, the junction kept 9 bases outside the gene matches. This CDR3 spans 16 amino acids. The CDR3 region is CAWSTYPGQMNTEAFF. The CDR3 DNA is TGTGCCTGGAGTACATATCCGGGACAGATGAACACTGAAGCTTTCTTT.

V gene TRBV27 combines with J gene TRBJ2-1, with 8 bases matching TRBD1. CDR3 size: 15 residues. CDR1 and CDR2 (germline): MNHEY, SMNVEV (reference sequence). With 2 bases clipped from V and 5 bases from J, the junction kept 5 bases outside the gene matches. The CDR3 protein is CASSLPGQGNNEQFF. The DNA for the CDR3 is TGTGCCAGCAGTTTACCAGGACAGGGAAACAATGAGCAGTTCTTC.

The chain links TRBV5-1 to TRBJ1-1; D perhaps matches TRBD1 (5 bases). Germline loops: CDR1 SGHRS, CDR2 YFSETQ. With 4 bases removed from V and 0 bases from J, the gap between germline ends came to 13 bases. The length of the CDR3 is 15 residues. CDR3 sequence reads: CASSQSQGVNTEAFF. CDR3 coding DNA: TGCGCCAGCAGCCAATCCCAGGGCGTGAACACTGAAGCTTTCTTT.

The chain joins TRBV5-4 to TRBJ1-1, with D uncertain. The V gene's germline CDR1 is SGHNT and CDR2 YYREEE (reference sequence). The CDR3 covers 14 residues. V was shortened by 4 bases and J by 12 bases, with 22 bases between the two germline ends. Here the CDR3 DNA reads TGTGCCAGCAGCCCCCCCGGGGTCGGCGGTAGTACTTTCTTT. Translation gives CASSPPGVGGSTFF. The entire variable domain, with the rest obtained from reference TRBV5-4 and TRBJ1-1, is as follows: ETGVTQSPTHLIKTRGQQVTLRCSSQSGHNTVSWYQQALGQGPQFIFQYYREEENGRGNFPPRFSGLQFPNYSSELNVNALELDDSALYLCASSPPGVGGSTFFGQGTRLTVV.

The gene calls are TRBV19 and TRBJ2-3; D ambiguous. Deletions cut 5 bases from V and 1 base from J, with 13 bases between. The CDR3 sequence is 15 residues long. The germline CDR1 and CDR2 sequences are LNHDA and SQIVND (reference sequence). The CDR3 loop is CASSLRAPGTDTQYF. DNA of the CDR3: TGTGCCAGTAGTTTACGTGCCCCGGGCACAGATACGCAGTATTTT.